This T cell receptor (beta chain) emerged from a study of blood T cell repertoires in COVID-19. Sequencing was performed with immunoSEQ multiplex PCR; in TCRdb, only in-frame clones are kept and a portion is missing. The table lists fewer than 500,000 clones, roughly nine tenths of them singletons. Germline CDR1 and CDR2: LNHNV and YYDKDF (reference sequence). With 3 bases clipped from V and 7 bases from J, the junction kept 12 bases outside the gene matches. The CDR3 runs 16 residues. The specimen was PBMCs or T cells enriched from blood (not recorded which). V usage is TRBV15 and J usage is TRBJ2-7; 10 bases agree with TRBD1. This sequence originates from a young man who had recovered from COVID-19. The CDR3 DNA is TGTGCCACCAGCAGGGGGGATTCCGGGACAGGGGATGAGCAGTACTTC. It codes for CATSRGDSGTGDEQYF.